This is a list of T cell receptor beta chains from one sample in a study of cytomegalovirus exposure and HLA in healthy donors. Some clones are missing from TCRdb's copy, which holds only in-frame ones; the method was immunoSEQ multiplex PCR. Among about 84,000 clones listed, around four fifths were seen once. The specimen sequenced was PBMCs. The source is a male donor in good health and CMV-seropositive. CDR3s include the opening cysteine and the closing phenylalanine or tryptophan. The D gene is left open where the match is weak. The size entry is marked missing in some rows and otherwise reads once, few, many or a size class.

d_call	v_call	j_call	clone_size	cdr3_aa	cdr3_nt
TRBD1	TRBV5-1	TRBJ1-2	few	CASNEGAGGYGYTF	TGCGCCAGCAACGAGGGCGCAGGGGGCTATGGCTACACCTTC
TRBD2	TRBV5-1	TRBJ2-1	.	CVSSSLLAGGSYNEQFF	TGCGTCAGCAGCTCATTACTAGCGGGAGGGTCCTACAATGAGCAGTTCTTC
.	TRBV12-2	TRBJ2-2	.	CASRLFYPTITARDLNTGELFF	TGTGCAAGTCGCTTATTTTACCCTACTATCACGGCCCGGGATTTGAACACCGGGGAGCTGTTTTTT
TRBD1	TRBV4-3	TRBJ1-2	.	CASSPKTGGLGGYTF	TGCGCCAGCAGCCCAAAGACAGGGGGCTTGGGTGGCTACACCTTC
TRBD1	TRBV10-3	TRBJ1-2	.	CAISDLSQGAGGYTF	TGTGCCATCAGTGACCTCTCACAGGGGGCAGGTGGCTACACCTTC
.	TRBV6-6	TRBJ2-7	.	CASSDSSYEQYF	TGTGCCAGCTCCGACTCCTCCTACGAGCAGTACTTC
TRBD2	TRBV29-1	TRBJ2-1	.	CSVGKTSGRDEQFF	TGCAGCGTTGGAAAGACTAGCGGGAGAGATGAGCAGTTCTTC
.	TRBV6-5	TRBJ2-2	.	CASSNLARDTGELFF	TGTGCCAGCAGTAACCTAGCCCGTGACACCGGGGAGCTGTTTTTT
.	TRBV2	TRBJ1-4	.	CASNRVPREKLFF	TGTGCCAGTAACAGGGTTCCTCGGGAAAAACTGTTTTTT
TRBD1	TRBV29-1	TRBJ1-2	.	CSVGFPGTGGYGYTF	TGCAGCGTTGGCTTCCCCGGGACAGGGGGGTATGGCTACACCTTC
TRBD2	TRBV7-9	TRBJ2-2	.	CASSLTSGYTGELFF	TGTGCCAGCAGCTTGACTAGCGGGTACACCGGGGAGCTGTTTTTT
TRBD1	TRBV6-1	TRBJ1-2	.	CASRVTGNYGYTF	TGTGCCAGCAGGGTGACAGGGAACTATGGCTACACCTTC
.	TRBV6-5	TRBJ2-3	.	CASSRLFTDTQYF	TGTGCCAGCAGTCGACTATTCACAGATACGCAGTATTTT
.	TRBV7-9	TRBJ1-5	.	CASSLEGAGNQPQHF	TGTGCCAGCAGTTTAGAAGGGGCGGGCAATCAGCCCCAGCATTTT
TRBD1	TRBV9	TRBJ1-5	once	CASSIGTGRAQPQHF	TGTGCCAGCAGCATTGGGACAGGGAGAGCGCAGCCCCAGCATTTT
TRBD2	TRBV6-1	TRBJ2-1	.	CASSPRLAGWNEQFF	TGTGCCAGCAGTCCTAGACTAGCGGGGTGGAATGAGCAGTTCTTC
TRBD2	TRBV27	TRBJ2-7	.	CASSSLAGGPEQYF	TGTGCCAGCAGTTCACTAGCGGGAGGGCCCGAGCAGTACTTC
.	TRBV14	TRBJ2-5	.	CASSQGHGKETQYF	TGTGCCAGCAGCCAAGGCCACGGGAAAGAGACCCAGTACTTC
TRBD1	TRBV28	TRBJ2-7	.	CASSLDSGDRGTYEQYF	TGTGCCAGCAGTTTAGACTCCGGCGACAGGGGGACCTACGAGCAGTACTTC
.	TRBV6-5	TRBJ2-7	.	CASSYDSGNPSYEQYF	TGTGCCAGCAGTTACGATAGCGGAAACCCCTCCTACGAGCAGTACTTC
.	TRBV2	TRBJ1-5	few	CASSGKSILQPQHF	TGTGCCAGCAGTGGAAAGTCCATACTACAGCCCCAGCATTTT
.	TRBV9	TRBJ1-2	.	CASSVGLQGSSYGYTF	TGTGCCAGCAGCGTCGGCCTACAGGGTAGTAGCTATGGCTACACCTTC
TRBD2	TRBV28	TRBJ2-2	.	CASGIPWTSGNTGELFF	TGTGCCAGCGGGATACCTTGGACTAGCGGAAACACCGGGGAGCTGTTTTTT
TRBD1	TRBV18	TRBJ2-3	.	CASSPRDRGSRTDTQYF	TGTGCCAGCTCACCACGTGACAGGGGAAGTCGGACAGATACGCAGTATTTT
.	TRBV11-2	TRBJ1-5	.	CASSLDGGGNQPQHF	TGTGCCAGCAGCTTAGACGGGGGTGGAAATCAGCCCCAGCATTTT
.	TRBV2	TRBJ1-2	.	CASSIRGIDYGYTF	TGTGCCAGCAGTATTAGGGGAATAGACTATGGCTACACCTTC
.	TRBV19	TRBJ1-1	.	CASSPQMNTEAFF	TGTGCCAGTAGTCCACAGATGAACACTGAAGCTTTCTTT
.	TRBV28	TRBJ1-1	.	CASSWSQKLNTEAFF	TGTGCCAGCAGTTGGAGCCAAAAACTGAACACTGAAGCTTTCTTT
TRBD1	TRBV27	TRBJ2-3	once	CASSPRTGGTDTQYF	TGTGCCAGCAGTCCACGGACAGGCGGCACAGATACGCAGTATTTT
TRBD1	TRBV27	TRBJ1-4	.	CASSLLQGGEKLFF	TGTGCCAGCAGTTTGCTGCAGGGGGGAGAAAAACTGTTTTTT
.	TRBV15	TRBJ2-1	.	CATSKRYGDEQFF	TGTGCCACCAGTAAGAGATACGGGGATGAGCAGTTCTTC
TRBD1	TRBV28	TRBJ2-7	.	CASSPRGRGSYEQYF	TGTGCCAGCAGTCCCAGGGGGCGCGGGTCCTACGAGCAGTACTTC
.	TRBV27	TRBJ2-1	once	CASSGGWSSYNEQFF	TGTGCCAGCAGCGGCGGGTGGAGCTCCTACAATGAGCAGTTCTTC
TRBD2	TRBV27	TRBJ2-7	medium-sized	CASRPGLVPYEQYF	TGTGCCAGCCGTCCGGGACTAGTTCCCTACGAGCAGTACTTC
TRBD2	TRBV27	TRBJ2-1	.	CASSLSFLSSGGENEQFF	TGTGCCAGCAGTTTATCGTTTTTATCTAGCGGAGGGGAAAATGAGCAGTTCTTC
TRBD2	TRBV15	TRBJ2-1	once	CATSRDSGLAGSDEQFF	TGTGCCACCAGCAGAGATTCAGGACTAGCGGGAAGTGATGAGCAGTTCTTC
.	TRBV27	TRBJ2-1	.	CASASLSSYNEQFF	TGTGCCAGCGCTTCCCTTAGCTCCTACAATGAGCAGTTCTTC
TRBD2	TRBV4-2	TRBJ2-1	.	CASSQGGLEVGEQFF	TGTGCCAGCAGCCAAGGGGGACTAGAGGTTGGTGAGCAGTTCTTC
TRBD1	TRBV27	TRBJ2-1	.	CASSSQDRAYNEQFF	TGTGCCAGCAGTTCTCAGGACAGGGCCTACAATGAGCAGTTCTTC
TRBD1	TRBV25-1	TRBJ1-1	.	CASSEPKQGDTEAFF	TGTGCCAGCAGTGAGCCTAAACAGGGGGACACTGAAGCTTTCTTT
TRBD2	TRBV25-1	TRBJ2-7	.	CASSGGTSGRYEQYF	TGTGCCAGCAGTGGAGGGACTAGCGGGAGATACGAGCAGTACTTC
.	TRBV14	TRBJ1-3	.	CASSQGHRTIYF	TGTGCCAGCAGCCAAGGACACCGCACCATATATTTT
.	TRBV9	TRBJ1-3	.	CASSPVTSGNTIYF	TGTGCCAGCTCCCCGGTTACCTCTGGAAACACCATATATTTT
.	TRBV25-1	TRBJ2-3	once	CASMRLGDTQYF	TGTGCCAGTATGAGGTTAGGAGATACGCAGTATTTT
TRBD1	TRBV25-1	TRBJ1-2	once	CVSSELGTGGANYGYTF	TGTGTCAGCAGTGAATTAGGGACAGGAGGAGCTAACTATGGCTACACCTTC